Sequencing of this T cell receptor (beta chain) was carried out in a study of T-cell reconstitution after alpha-beta-depleted transplantation in children. Study conclusions and caveats: By about two months after transplant, alpha-beta T cells reportedly arose from several hundred graft clones that had expanded. T-cell numbers and diversity, one year after transplant, stemmed largely from T cells that were newly produced. Surviving recipient T cells and thymic progenitors underlay high day-60 TCRbeta diversity in some patients.

TCRbeta library preparation incorporated unique molecular identifiers. TCRdb itself ran the PCR reads through MiXCR, one entry per CDR3 protein. The sample records about 420,000 distinct CDR3 sequences, 15% to 20% being singletons. As regards this clonotype: The antigen remains undetermined.

This CDR3 is 13 amino acids long. Trimming left V 4 bases short and J 1 base short, with 7 bases between. Sequencing was performed on PBMCs, mostly from graft donor cells, taken 360 days after TCRalphabeta/CD19-depleted stem cell transplant. The rearrangement links TRBV12-3 or TRBV12-4 to TRBJ2-5; tentatively, D is TRBD1 (5 bases). The TCR sequence derives from a boy younger than two who had a stem cell transplant for Wiskott-Aldrich syndrome, so the T cells may come from the graft donor. The CDR3 region is CASSSDTQETQYF. The CDR3 DNA reads as TGTGCCAGCAGTTCGGACACCCAAGAGACCCAGTACTTC.